This TCR beta chain appears in the sequencing data of a study of blood T cell repertoires in COVID-19. As for the study in general: The origin of the acute and convalescent COVID-19 samples was the United States, Italy and Spain. T cells, B-cell-depleted T cells, or PBMCs supplied cDNA or gDNA.

Unmatched junction bases numbered 14, after V lost 5 bases and J lost 5 bases. The CDR3 loop spans 17 amino acids. CDR1 and CDR2 (germline): SNHLY, FYNNEI. Study processing details: Counts of nucleated cells, estimated from reference gene primer amplification, were obtained. The method was immunoSEQ multiplex PCR; TCRdb's version includes in-frame clones alone and lacks a portion of them. V and J calls and clone size follow that table, whereas D and trimming were derived from the DNA. Seen here are about 50,000 clones, 85% observed once, and the top ten hold around 6%. The sequence came from a man in his fifties or sixties with acute or convalescent COVID-19. Specimen: peripheral blood. V gene TRBV2 combines with J gene TRBJ1-5; 8 bases agree with TRBD1. DNA for the CDR3: TGTGCCAGCAGTTCGACATACCCCGGGACAGGAGATCAGCCCCAGCATTTT. This codes for CASSSTYPGTGDQPQHF.